A single sample is the source of the 2 T cell receptor beta chains below, sequenced in a study of post-analysis software for immune sequencing data. Regarding the study as a whole: TRBV segments more frequent in patients than in controls numbered roughly 5 and included TRBV5-6, TRBV5-1 and TRBV20-1.

TCR beta cDNA libraries had unique molecular identifiers. TCRdb processed the PCR reads anew with MiXCR; each CDR3 protein has one entry. The table lists 700,000 to 800,000 distinct CDR3 sequences, approximately 30% of them singletons. Their cognate antigens are unknown. Sequencing used blood. These receptors were collected from a girl aged 5 to 17 with multiple sclerosis.

As for this clonotype: One end of the junction varies from germline; a read error may be responsible. Written as DNA, the CDR3 is TGTGCCAGCAGTGAGGGGACAGCTAACTACGGCTACACCTTC. Translating it yields CASSEGTANYGYTF. The chain combines TRBV2 with TRBJ1-2; TRBD1 matches at 7 bases. The CDR3 contains 14 residues. The V gene's germline CDR1 is SNHLY and CDR2 FYNNEI. Variable domain in full (rest from reference TRBV2 and TRBJ1-2): EPEVTQTPSHQVTQMGQEVILRCVPISNHLYFYWYRQILGQKVEFLVSFYNNEISEKSEIFDDQFSVERPDGSNFTLKIRSTKLEDSAMYFCASSEGTANYGYTFGSGTRLTVV.

Remarks on this clonotype: This sequence may be a read error, since a much larger clone differs from it by one base. The chain recombines TRBV7-2 with TRBJ2-3; the D is unclear. V lost 3 bases and J 0 bases, leaving 7 bases between the germline ends. There are 14 residues in the CDR3. Germline CDR1 is SGHTA and CDR2 is FQGNSA. The CDR3 region has the DNA TGTGCCAGCAGCTTCGCGGCGAGCACAGATACGCAGTATTTT. It codes for CASSFAASTDTQYF.